This T cell receptor (beta chain) is from a study of graft-versus-host responses after intestinal transplantation. The study's findings and limits: Declines in HvG clones occurring early post-transplant were associated with peak circulating GvH clone levels.

Sequencing was performed with immunoSEQ multiplex PCR; in TCRdb, only in-frame clones are kept and a portion is missing. The table includes about 110,000 clones, around 93% detected once. As for this clone: Antigen unknown.

CDR3 length: 14 residues. Germline CDR1 reads SGHRS; CDR2 reads YFSETQ. The V and J ends lost 2 bases and 2 bases respectively, with 11 bases between them. This sample comprised unstimulated CD8+ T cells sorted from spleen or lymph node cells, obtained before intestinal transplant. This chain links TRBV5-1 with TRBJ2-7, with D perhaps assigned TRBD1 or TRBD2 (5 bases each). This sequence originates from a human donor who received an intestinal transplant. The CDR3 region has the DNA TGCGCCAGCAGCTTTAAGGGACCAACCTACGAGCAGTACTTC. It specifies CASSFKGPTYEQYF.